One and the same sample provided the 26 T cell receptor beta chains below, sequenced in a study of cytotoxic CD8 clonotypes in ibrutinib-treated CLL. Assay used: immunoSEQ multiplex PCR; TCRdb lists only in-frame clones, some missing. This sample has over 150,000 clones, with more than 65% found just once. Source: PBMCs, taken after 12 months of ibrutinib treatment. All receptors come from a human donor with chronic lymphocytic leukemia.

The chain recombines TRBV4-2 with TRBJ2-5; the D is unclear. V was pared by 6 bases and J by 5 bases, with 19 bases between. The CDR3 has 15 residues. Looked up from germline, CDR1 is LGHNA and CDR2 is YNFKEQ. DNA of the CDR3: TGTGCCAGCAGTCCTAATCCAGGATCCAGGGAGACCCAGTACTTC. Translated, it gives CASSPNPGSRETQYF.

CDR3 protein: CAYKRERGSSYEQYF. CDR3 bases: TGTGCCTATAAGAGAGAGCGGGGTAGCTCCTACGAGCAGTACTTC. V is TRBV21-1 and J is TRBJ2-7; TRBD2 is the table's D call, not checked against the DNA. TRBV21-1 corresponds to a pseudogene. The length of the CDR3 is 15 residues.

This clone was recorded only once. The chain is built from TRBV7-2 and TRBJ1-2; 8 bases line up with TRBD1. Per the germline V gene, CDR1 is SGHTA and CDR2 is FQGNSA. This CDR3 contains 15 residues. Germline trimming cut 5 bases from V and 4 bases from J; bases unmatched to any gene: 9. This chain's CDR3 is CASSRQGRVVYGYTF. The CDR3, as DNA: TGTGCCAGCAGCAGACAGGGGCGAGTCGTCTATGGCTACACCTTC.

This clone was seen only once. The CDR3 nucleotides read TGTGCCAGCAGTACCGCGGACAGGCGGAACACTGAAGCTTTCTTT. Residues: CASSTADRRNTEAFF. The chain employs TRBV6-5 and TRBJ1-1; 7 positions match TRBD1. This CDR3 is built from 15 residues. Germline CDR1 is MNHEY and CDR2 is SVGAGI. Trimming took 5 bases from V and 1 from J; bases not matched to a gene: 7.

This chain joins TRBV6-5 and TRBJ1-3; a weak D match, TRBD1 (5 bases). CDR1 and CDR2 (germline): MNHEY, SVGAGI. Between the trimmed V and J ends, which lost 10 bases and 0 bases, there was a span of 13 bases. The CDR3 is made up of 14 amino acids. In nucleotides, the CDR3 is TGTGCCAATGGGACGGATTTCTCTGGAAACACCATATATTTT. This codes for CANGTDFSGNTIYF.

In DNA, the CDR3 is TGTGCCAGTAGAATGGGCGGAACCCAAGAGACCCAGTACTTC. Residues: CASRMGGTQETQYF. This chain uses TRBV19 with TRBJ2-5; D not resolved. Trimming removed 6 bases from V and 1 base from J, with 12 bases in between. Germline V gives CDR1 LNHDA, CDR2 SQIVND (reference sequence). This CDR3 has 14 residues.

J is TRBJ2-5 and V is TRBV7-2; the D is unclear. The CDR3 consists of 15 residues. The V and J ends lost 2 bases and 5 bases respectively, with 15 bases between them. CDR1 SGHTA and CDR2 FQGNSA come from the germline V gene. The CDR3 is CASSLSPNPAETQYF. CDR3 nucleotides: TGTGCCAGCAGCTTATCCCCCAACCCGGCGGAGACCCAGTACTTC.

The chain couples TRBV2 to TRBJ2-3; 9 bases are a match to TRBD2. The germline V gene encodes CDR1 SNHLY and CDR2 FYNNEI. The CDR3 extends over 15 amino acids. V dropped 4 bases and J dropped 3; count of bases not matched to a gene: 5. The CDR3 coding sequence is TGTGCCAGCAGTGGTAGCGGGAGAGCGACAGATACGCAGTATTTT. Translation: CASSGSGRATDTQYF.

V is TRBV10-3 and J is TRBJ2-1; unclear D gene. This CDR3 has 17 amino acids. The germline CDR1 and CDR2 sequences are ENHRY and SYGVKD. The V gene lost 0 bases and the J gene lost 6 bases, with 18 bases spanning the gap. This chain's CDR3 is CAISESQVRQVGNEQFF. CDR3 DNA sequence: TGTGCCATCAGTGAGTCGCAGGTGCGCCAGGTGGGCAATGAGCAGTTCTTC.

The V gene is TRBV28, the J gene TRBJ1-5; tentatively, D is TRBD1 (6 bases). The V gene lost 6 bases and the J gene lost 1 base, with 13 bases spanning the gap. The CDR3 consists of 15 residues. Germline V gene data show CDR1 as MDHEN and CDR2 as SYDVKM. The CDR3 sequence is CASRAQGRSNQPQHF. CDR3 bases: TGTGCCAGCAGAGCTCAGGGGAGAAGCAATCAGCCCCAGCATTTT.

The V gene is TRBV9, the J gene TRBJ2-3; unclear D gene. Trimming pared 0 bases from V and 8 bases from J, leaving 13 bases between. Germline CDR1 SGDLS, CDR2 YYNGEE. CDR3 length: 14 residues. CDR3 loop: CASSVDSDSGTQYF. The CDR3 nucleotides read TGTGCCAGCAGCGTAGACTCGGATTCTGGTACGCAGTATTTT.

The chain carries TRBV7-9 and TRBJ1-2; 8 bases map to TRBD1. V gave up 5 bases and J gave up 2 bases; unmatched junction bases: 1. The germline CDR1 and CDR2 sequences are SEHNR and FQNEAQ (reference sequence). The CDR3 has 13 residues. CDR3 in amino acids: CASSRQGNYGYTF. DNA of the CDR3: TGTGCCAGCAGCAGACAGGGGAACTATGGCTACACCTTC.

This sequence joins TRBV18 and TRBJ2-7; 7 bases map to TRBD1. The CDR3 extends over 14 amino acids. Germline CDR1 is KGHSH and CDR2 is LQKENI. J was trimmed by 0 bases and V by 4 bases; bases with no gene match: 3. CDR3 region: CASSQDRSSYEQYF. CDR3 in DNA: TGTGCCAGCTCACAGGACAGGAGCTCCTACGAGCAGTACTTC.

The gene calls are TRBV11-2 and TRBJ2-1; possible D gene TRBD2, 5 bases. Trimming left V 0 bases short and J 1 base short, with 7 bases between. The germline gives CDR1 SGHAT, CDR2 FQNNGV. The CDR3 is 15 residues long. CDR3 sequence: CASSLEPGSYNEQFF. The CDR3, as DNA: TGTGCCAGCAGCTTAGAGCCGGGATCCTACAATGAGCAGTTCTTC.

The V gene is TRBV28, the J gene TRBJ2-7; 14 nucleotides agree with TRBD2. The length of the CDR3 is 17 residues. CDR1 and CDR2 from the germline V gene are MDHEN and SYDVKM. V was pared by 3 bases and J by 4 bases, with 8 bases of the junction left unmatched. Written as DNA, the CDR3 is TGTGCCAGCAGTTTCGGGACTAGCGGGAGAGACGAGTACGAGCAGTACTTC. Translation gives CASSFGTSGRDEYEQYF.

The chain links TRBV28 to TRBJ1-5, with D possibly matching TRBD1 (6 bases). Trimming left V 0 bases short and J 5 bases short, with 20 bases between. The length of the CDR3 is 18 residues. Germline V lookup: CDR1 MDHEN, CDR2 SYDVKM. The CDR3 protein is CASSLWGWGAQEDQPQHF. The CDR3 nucleotides are TGTGCCAGCAGTTTATGGGGTTGGGGGGCGCAGGAGGATCAGCCCCAGCATTTT. The whole variable domain, remainder taken from reference TRBV28 and TRBJ1-5, is DVKVTQSSRYLVKRTGEKVFLECVQDMDHENMFWYRQDPGLGLRLIYFSYDVKMKEKGDIPEGYSVSREKKERFSLILESASTNQTSMYLCASSLWGWGAQEDQPQHFGDGTRLSIL.

This chain links TRBV4-1 with TRBJ1-2; D gene uncertain. V lost 0 bases and J lost 5, with 10 bases in between. The CDR3 consists of 14 residues. Germline CDR1 is MGHRA and CDR2 is YSYEKL. The CDR3 nucleotides are TGCGCCAGCAGCCAAGAGTCGGATCCTTATGGCTACACCTTC. Its translation: CASSQESDPYGYTF.

The chain employs TRBV7-2 and TRBJ2-3; 10 bases fit TRBD2. CDR1 and CDR2 from the germline V gene are SGHTA and FQGNSA. Germline trimming cut 7 bases from V and 3 bases from J; bases unmatched to any gene: 7. This CDR3 spans 15 amino acids. CDR3 residues: CASTRSSGRTDTQYF. For the CDR3, the DNA is TGTGCCAGCACCCGGTCTAGCGGGAGAACAGATACGCAGTATTTT.

The V gene is TRBV11-3, the J gene TRBJ2-3; 9 nucleotides align to TRBD2. The CDR3 extends over 17 amino acids. Germline trimming cut 2 bases from V and 3 bases from J; bases unmatched to any gene: 9. Germline CDR1 reads SGHNT; CDR2 reads YENEEA. CDR3 in amino acids: CASSLWGGGALTDTQYF. The CDR3 bases are TGTGCCAGCAGCTTATGGGGCGGGGGGGCCCTTACAGATACGCAGTATTTT.

The V and J genes are TRBV30 and TRBJ2-2; D might be TRBD1 (6 bases). Trimming took 7 bases from V and 2 from J, leaving 11 bases between them. In germline, CDR1 is GTSNPN, CDR2 SVGIG (reference sequence). There are 13 residues in the CDR3. This chain's CDR3 is CASRTVNTGELFF. The DNA for the CDR3 is TGTGCCTCGAGGACAGTTAACACCGGGGAGCTGTTTTTT.

The chain uses TRBV29-1 and TRBJ1-2; no firm D call. The germline V gene encodes CDR1 SQVTM and CDR2 ANQGSEA. This CDR3 spans 14 amino acids. V was cut by 1 base and J by 8 bases, with 17 bases left in between. In DNA, the CDR3 is TGCAGCGTTGAAGGTTTTGCAGGATCGCGGGGCTACACCTTC. It translates to CSVEGFAGSRGYTF.

The CDR3: CASSQDGLGGSPSTDTQYF. DNA for the CDR3: TGTGCCAGCAGCCAAGATGGGTTGGGCGGGAGCCCTAGCACAGATACGCAGTATTTT. V and J are TRBV4-2 and TRBJ2-3, with TRBD2 identical over 7 bases. CDR1 is LGHNA and CDR2 is YNFKEQ in the germline V gene. V shed 0 bases and J 0 bases; nucleotides not matched to a gene: 12. This CDR3 contains 19 residues.

This clone is a singleton in its sample. The chain links TRBV28 to TRBJ1-1, with a weak D call TRBD1 (6 bases). Germline V CDR1 and CDR2: MDHEN, SYDVKM. CDR3 length equals 14 residues. V lost 4 bases, J lost 11 bases, and 20 bases lay in between. CDR3 protein: CASSSEGGPARAFF. The CDR3 DNA follows: TGTGCCAGCAGTTCCGAAGGGGGGCCCGCGCGGGCTTTCTTT.

The genes are TRBV10-3 and TRBJ1-5; no clear D gene. From germline, CDR1 is ENHRY and CDR2 SYGVKD. CDR3 length: 14 residues. Trimming took off 5 bases at V and 0 bases at J, with 8 bases between the two ends. The CDR3 DNA follows: TGTGCCATCAGTTGGCAGGATAGCAATCAGCCCCAGCATTTT. Its translation is CAISWQDSNQPQHF.

This clone was detected only once. The V call is TRBV9, the J call TRBJ2-1; a possible D gene is TRBD2 (6 bases). Between the trimmed V and J ends, which lost 0 bases and 5 bases, there was a span of 12 bases. CDR1 and CDR2 from the germline V gene are SGDLS and YYNGEE. The CDR3 length is 15 residues. The CDR3 loop reads CASSVEGRGDNEQFF. The CDR3 coding sequence is TGTGCCAGCAGCGTAGAAGGGCGGGGCGACAATGAGCAGTTCTTC. Looking up the rest from reference TRBV9 and TRBJ2-1 gives the full variable domain: DSGVTQTPKHLITATGQRVTLRCSPRSGDLSVYWYQQSLDQGLQFLIQYYNGEERAKGNILERFSAQQFPDLHSELNLSSLELGDSALYFCASSVEGRGDNEQFFGPGTRLTVL.

This clone has only a few counts. The rearrangement joins TRBV14 to TRBJ1-2; unclear D gene. The germline V gene encodes CDR1 SGHDN and CDR2 FVKESK. Between the trimmed V and J ends, which lost 0 bases and 4 bases, there was a span of 6 bases. The CDR3 is made up of 13 amino acids. CDR3 DNA: TGTGCCAGCAGCCAAGATCATCTCTATGGCTACACCTTC. Its translation is CASSQDHLYGYTF.